Each of the 30 T cell receptor beta chains below was sequenced from the same sample in a study of T cell repertoires in cytomegalovirus infection. TCRdb used MiXCR to reprocess the reads, holding one entry per CDR3 protein. The sample holds 150,000 to 200,000 distinct CDR3 sequences, 15% to 20% seen once. Sequenced input: CD8+ T cells from PBMCs. The receptors originated from a human donor in good health (CMV status not recorded). Some clones in this sample may be carry-over from other donors' samples.

The V call is TRBV3-1, the J call TRBJ2-5; 7 bases fit TRBD2. Losses at the gene ends were 2 bases for V and 4 bases for J; bases not matched to a gene: 7. CDR3 length: 15 amino acids. The germline gives CDR1 LGHDT, CDR2 YNNKEL (reference sequence). CDR3 residues: CASSQFPAGLETQYF. CDR3 sequence (DNA): TGTGCCAGCAGCCAATTCCCAGCGGGACTAGAGACCCAGTACTTC.

This clonotype was seen more than once but under ten times. The chain combines TRBV7-2 with TRBJ1-1, with a weak D call TRBD1 (5 bases). The CDR3 loop spans 15 amino acids. Germline CDR1 reads SGHTA; CDR2 reads FQGNSA. Trimming cost V 5 bases and J 3 bases, with 16 bases left between them. The CDR3 sequence: CASSHTRQGHTEAFF. The CDR3 nucleotides read TGTGCCAGCAGCCATACAAGGCAGGGCCACACTGAAGCTTTCTTT.

The chain joins TRBV6-5 to TRBJ1-1; D is unclear. The CDR3 loop spans 12 amino acids. V was pared by 7 bases and J by 4 bases, with 10 bases between. The germline CDR1 and CDR2 sequences are MNHEY and SVGAGI. Here the CDR3 DNA reads TGTGCCAGCACGCTGGGTGGCACTGAAGCTTTCTTT. It is translated as CASTLGGTEAFF.

The count of this clonotype is one. The CDR3 reads CASSLFATNEKLFF. The CDR3 nucleotides are TGTGCCAGCAGCCTTTTCGCAACTAATGAAAAACTGTTTTTT. The rearrangement links TRBV14 to TRBJ1-4; D is undetermined. CDR3 size: 14 residues. Germline V gene data show CDR1 as SGHDN and CDR2 as FVKESK. Trimming stripped 4 bases from V and 0 bases from J, with 6 bases between.

The genes are TRBV4-1 and TRBJ2-1; D is ambiguous. Germline V gives CDR1 MGHRA, CDR2 YSYEKL. The ends were cut back, 1 base at V and 8 bases at J, with 9 bases in the middle. This CDR3 has 13 residues. The CDR3 region has the DNA TGCGCCAGCAGCCAAGTGCTGGGTCATGAGCAGTTCTTC. Encoded protein: CASSQVLGHEQFF.

This chain joins TRBV5-8 and TRBJ1-2; D gene unclear. V was pared by 0 bases and J by 2 bases, with 11 bases between. CDR1 is SGHTS, CDR2 YDEGEE, per germline. The CDR3 contains 15 residues. The CDR3 loop is CASSLAVRRNYGYTF. In DNA form, the CDR3 reads TGTGCCAGCAGCTTGGCCGTCAGAAGGAACTATGGCTACACCTTC.

The V gene is TRBV9, the J gene TRBJ2-7; 7 nucleotides line up with TRBD1. Germline CDR1 and CDR2: SGDLS and YYNGEE. V was pared by 1 base and J by 0 bases, with 7 bases of the junction left unmatched. This CDR3 is 16 amino acids long. Here the CDR3 DNA reads TGTGCCAGCAGCGTACCACAGACAGGGAGCTCCTACGAGCAGTACTTC. This codes for CASSVPQTGSSYEQYF.

V usage is TRBV9 and J usage is TRBJ2-1, with 8 positions matching TRBD2. The V gene end was trimmed by 4 bases and the J gene end by 6 bases; junction bases not matched to a gene: 9. Germline CDR1 reads SGDLS; CDR2 reads YYNGEE. The CDR3 spans 15 residues. CDR3 sequence reads: CASSLSGGNINEQFF. In DNA, the CDR3 is TGTGCCAGCAGCCTCAGCGGGGGAAATATCAATGAGCAGTTCTTC.

This clonotype has more than one count but fewer than ten. The chain uses TRBV28 and TRBJ1-4, with a weak D call TRBD1 (5 bases). CDR1 is MDHEN, CDR2 SYDVKM, per germline. V lost 4 bases and J 4 bases, leaving 31 bases between the germline ends. The CDR3 extends over 21 amino acids. CDR3 DNA: TGTGCCAGCAGTTCCCATCTTCCTAGCCGGGACTCTAGAAGTGGTAATGAAAAACTGTTTTTT. It yields the protein CASSSHLPSRDSRSGNEKLFF.

The chain has TRBV7-8 and TRBJ2-7; TRBD2 matches 10 bases. The germline V gene has CDR1 SGHVS and CDR2 FQNEAQ. This CDR3 has 15 amino acids. The V and J ends lost 6 bases and 2 bases, in that order; junction bases with no gene match: 7. Written as DNA, the CDR3 is TGTGCCAGCAGTTTCGGACTAGCGGAGACCTACGAGCAGTACGTC. Protein sequence: CASSFGLAETYEQYV.

This clonotype was seen many times. The genes are TRBV7-8 and TRBJ2-5, with D possibly matching TRBD2 (6 bases). The V gene's germline CDR1 is SGHVS and CDR2 FQNEAQ. V lost 1 base and J 0 bases, leaving 21 bases between the germline ends. The CDR3 loop spans 19 amino acids. The CDR3 DNA reads as TGTGCCAGCAGCTTAGAAGTATGGGAATCCGGGGAGGACCAAGAGACCCAGTACTTC. This translates into CASSLEVWESGEDQETQYF.

CDR3 sequence: CASSHRGLGYGYTF. The CDR3 DNA reads TGTGCCAGCAGTCACAGGGGGCTTGGCTATGGCTACACCTTC. The chain employs TRBV28 and TRBJ1-2; 9 bases map to TRBD1. Unmatched junction bases numbered 5, after V lost 5 bases and J lost 4 bases. The germline V gene encodes CDR1 MDHEN and CDR2 SYDVKM. The CDR3 has 14 amino acids.

This chain joins TRBV7-6 and TRBJ2-2; D is uncertain. Trimming left V 0 bases short and J 0 bases short, with 8 bases between. The CDR3 length is 16 residues. Germline CDR1 reads SGHVS; CDR2 reads FNYEAQ. The chain's CDR3 is CASSLAGRANTGELFF. The CDR3 region has the DNA TGTGCCAGCAGCTTAGCGGGCCGGGCGAACACCGGGGAGCTGTTTTTT. The full variable domain, in which reference TRBV7-6 and TRBJ2-2 provide the parts outside the CDR3, is GAGVSQSPRYKVTKRGQDVALRCDPISGHVSLYWYRQALGQGPEFLTYFNYEAQQDKSGLPNDRFSAERPEGSISTLTIQRTEQRDSAMYRCASSLAGRANTGELFFGEGSRLTVL.

This clonotype was seen more than once but under ten times. This rearrangement joins TRBV7-9 to TRBJ2-1; 8 bases align to TRBD1. The CDR3 is 15 amino acids. V trimming: 5 bases; J trimming: 6 bases; junction bases outside the gene matches: 9. Looked up from germline, CDR1 is SEHNR and CDR2 is FQNEAQ (reference sequence). CDR3 protein: CASSQSHRGINEQFF. CDR3 nucleotide sequence: TGTGCCAGCAGCCAATCCCACAGGGGGATCAATGAGCAGTTCTTC.

The J gene is TRBJ1-1, the V gene TRBV4-3; D uncertain. The germline V gene encodes CDR1 LGHNA and CDR2 YSLEER. The CDR3 is 17 amino acids. Trimming pared 0 bases from V and 7 bases from J, leaving 21 bases between. The CDR3 coding sequence is TGCGCCAGCAGCCAAGACGCTGATAGGGATTGGGTGTTTGAAGCTTTCTTT. The encoded protein is CASSQDADRDWVFEAFF.

V and J are TRBV12-3 or TRBV12-4 and TRBJ1-5; D is ambiguous. This CDR3 spans 16 amino acids. Trimming shortened V by 3 bases and J by 7 bases, and 19 bases separated the two germline ends. The CDR3 loop reads CASSLWNGSRWQPQHF. The CDR3 region has the DNA TGTGCCAGCAGTTTGTGGAACGGGTCTCGTTGGCAGCCCCAGCATTTT.

This clonotype occurred a few times. The CDR3 is CASSLDDRDEYTF. The CDR3 nucleotides are TGTGCCAGCAGTTTAGACGACAGGGATGAGTACACCTTC. The chain has TRBV27 and TRBJ1-2; the match to TRBD1 covers 7 bases. Unmatched junction bases numbered 8, after V lost 2 bases and J lost 11 bases. The germline gives CDR1 MNHEY, CDR2 SMNVEV (reference sequence). This CDR3 is 13 amino acids long.

This clonotype was picked up a small number of times. The chain combines TRBV7-3 with TRBJ2-2; tentatively, D is TRBD1 or TRBD2 (6 bases each). The V and J ends lost 5 bases and 0 bases respectively, with 13 bases between them. This CDR3 comprises 16 residues. Per the germline V gene, CDR1 is SGHTA and CDR2 is FQGTGA. CDR3 sequence (DNA): TGTGCCAGCAGCACATCGGAGGGGGCGAACACCGGGGAGCTGTTTTTT. Translation: CASSTSEGANTGELFF.

J is TRBJ2-7 and V is TRBV7-9; D not certain. The V and J ends lost 2 bases and 5 bases respectively, with 10 bases between them. CDR1 is SEHNR, CDR2 FQNEAQ, per germline (reference sequence). This CDR3 has 13 residues. CDR3 sequence (DNA): TGTGCCAGCAGCTTATCGGACCCCAACGAGCAGTACTTC. Translating gives CASSLSDPNEQYF.

The chain is built from TRBV6-4 and TRBJ2-1; perhaps TRBD2 as D (6 bases). Per the germline V gene, CDR1 is MRHNA and CDR2 is SNTAGT. Trimming cost V 1 base and J 10 bases, with 11 bases left between them. The CDR3 extends over 13 amino acids. DNA of the CDR3: TGTGCCAGCAGTGACTTTGGAGGGCGGGAGCAGTTCTTC. Its translation is CASSDFGGREQFF.

V is TRBV6-1 and J is TRBJ1-5; 9 bases map to TRBD1. Germline CDR1 is MNHNS and CDR2 is SASEGT. After removal of 7 bases from V and 4 bases from J, the junction contained 11 bases not matched to a gene. The CDR3 length is 16 residues. Here the CDR3 DNA reads TGTGCCAGCACCCAGGGCGGACAGGGGCCAAATCAGCCCCAGCATTTT. Its protein product is CASTQGGQGPNQPQHF.

This rearrangement joins TRBV2 to TRBJ1-1; D is undetermined. The germline V and J ends were trimmed by 6 bases and 4 bases, with 6 bases remaining between them. Germline V gives CDR1 SNHLY, CDR2 FYNNEI. The CDR3 sequence is 11 residues long. For the CDR3, the DNA is TGTGCCAGCAGCCGTAGCACTGAAGCTTTCTTT. As protein: CASSRSTEAFF.

The genes are TRBV20-1 and TRBJ2-1; 8 bases are a match to TRBD2. Germline loops: CDR1 DFQATT, CDR2 SNEGSKA (reference sequence). Germline trimming cut 3 bases from V and 8 bases from J; bases unmatched to any gene: 15. The CDR3 consists of 16 residues. CDR3 amino acids: CSARRRMREVPDEQFF. CDR3 DNA sequence: TGCAGTGCTAGGAGAAGGATGCGGGAGGTACCGGATGAGCAGTTCTTC.

The chain recombines TRBV7-2 with TRBJ2-3, with D tentatively TRBD1 (5 bases). Germline CDR1 is SGHTA and CDR2 is FQGNSA. Deletions cut 0 bases from V and 5 bases from J, with 12 bases between. This CDR3 spans 15 amino acids. Here the CDR3 reads CASSLAARGVDTQYF. In nucleotides, the CDR3 is TGTGCCAGCAGCTTAGCGGCTAGGGGCGTAGATACGCAGTATTTT. Full variable domain (outside the CDR3, taken from reference TRBV7-2 and TRBJ2-3): GAGVSQSPSNKVTEKGKDVELRCDPISGHTALYWYRQSLGQGLEFLIYFQGNSAPDKSGLPSDRFSAERTGGSVSTLTIQRTQQEDSAVYLCASSLAARGVDTQYFGPGTRLTVL.

The chain joins TRBV7-8 to TRBJ2-4; D is unresolved. Germline assignment: CDR1 SGHVS and CDR2 FQNEAQ. The CDR3 is 14 amino acids. The V end was cut by 2 bases, the J end by 8 bases, with 13 bases between. The CDR3 bases are TGTGCCAGCAGCTTATACTGGCCATCGGACATTCAGTACTTC. Protein sequence: CASSLYWPSDIQYF.

This clonotype has just a few counts. CDR3 sequence (DNA): TGTGCCAGCAGTTTATCTTTGGGGAGTAGGGGTGAAAAACTGTTTTTT. This encodes CASSLSLGSRGEKLFF. The rearrangement uses TRBV28 and TRBJ1-4, with D perhaps TRBD1 (5 bases). The CDR3 consists of 16 residues. Trimming removed 1 base from V and 7 bases from J, with 16 bases in between. CDR1 is MDHEN and CDR2 is SYDVKM in the germline V gene.

This clonotype has only a few counts. V usage is TRBV7-8 and J usage is TRBJ2-5; 7 bases are a match to TRBD1. V lost 6 bases, J lost 4 bases, and 11 bases stayed unmatched. Germline V gene lookup returns CDR1 SGHVS and CDR2 FQNEAQ. The CDR3 totals 15 residues. DNA of the CDR3: TGTGCCAGCAGAAACACTCACGGGGACAGAGAGACCCAGTACTTC. Amino acids: CASRNTHGDRETQYF.

This clonotype was detected many times. The chain uses TRBV7-2 and TRBJ1-2, with a possible D match to TRBD1 (6 bases). Germline CDR1 is SGHTA and CDR2 is FQGNSA. The V end lost 1 base, the J end lost 6 bases, and 9 bases lay between the germline ends. The CDR3 contains 13 residues. The CDR3 here is CASSLGRGDGYTF. DNA for the CDR3: TGTGCCAGCAGCTTAGGCAGGGGAGATGGCTACACCTTC.

The chain uses TRBV6-8 and TRBJ2-7; 9 bases match TRBD1. This CDR3 is built from 16 residues. Looked up from germline, CDR1 is MNHGY and CDR2 is SAAAGT. J was trimmed by 4 bases and V by 6 bases; bases with no gene match: 13. The CDR3 coding sequence is TGTGCCAGCAGCCCGGAGCCGGACAGGGGTCGATACGAGCAGTACTTC. Protein product: CASSPEPDRGRYEQYF.

This clonotype came up many times. The V and J genes are TRBV7-2 and TRBJ2-7; 7 bases match TRBD1. The germline CDR1 and CDR2 sequences are SGHTA and FQGNSA. The CDR3 contains 13 residues. V lost 4 bases, J lost 2 bases, and 2 bases stayed unmatched. CDR3: CASSYGQAYEQYF. As DNA, the CDR3 is TGTGCCAGCAGCTATGGACAGGCCTACGAGCAGTACTTC.